This TCR beta chain was profiled in a study of shared clonotypes between healthy human individuals. Findings and limits, study-wide: Only blood was sampled; tissue repertoires likely differ.

Adults of Caucasian background living in Nashville, Tennessee made up all donors. The assay ran at deep level. Unsorted PBMC samples were amplified in replicate PCRs containing roughly 300 ng DNA, tens of thousands of T cell genomes. Sequencing used immunoSEQ multiplex PCR; TCRdb keeps in-frame clones, though not all of them. Of over 400,000 clones in the sample, more than 65% are singletons; the top ten hold roughly 13%. This CDR3 comprises 15 residues. V was trimmed by 3 bases and J by 4 bases, leaving 15 bases between them. Germline assignment: CDR1 MDHEN and CDR2 SYDVKM. Turning to this clone: Its antigen is not identified.

The sample was PBMCs. This chain links TRBV28 with TRBJ1-1; a weak D match, TRBD1 (5 bases). The sequence derives from a middle-aged woman in good health. Some clones in this sample may be carry-over from other donors' samples. The CDR3 sequence is CASSLGFQGFTEAFF. The DNA of the CDR3 is TGTGCCAGCAGTTTGGGTTTCCAGGGATTCACTGAAGCTTTCTTT.